This TCR beta chain was obtained from a study of cytomegalovirus exposure and HLA in healthy donors. As regards this clone: As yet, its antigen is unknown.

PCR employed 60 Vbeta and 13 Jbeta primers. Assay: immunoSEQ multiplex PCR; the TCRdb copy retains only in-frame clones and omits some. The sample records more than 80,000 clones, around three fifths being singletons. Overall study findings and caveats: Despite most TCR sequences being rare, some public TCRs occurred in many donors. Researchers counted about 150 TCR beta chains as cytomegalovirus-associated. There was a cluster of highly shared sequence variants that was likely a sequencing artifact.

CDR3 size: 20 residues. V was clipped by 3 bases and J by 0 bases; unmatched bases: 9. Per germline, CDR1 MNHNS and CDR2 SASEGT. Sequencing was done on a sample of PBMCs. The chain couples TRBV6-1 to TRBJ2-6, with 12 nucleotides matching TRBD1. The receptor comes from a woman aged 40 to 50 in good health and CMV-seropositive. The CDR3 DNA reads TGTGCCAGCAGTGACCGGGACAGGGGGCTTTCGAGCTCTGGGGCCAACGTCCTGACTTTC. Its translation: CASSDRDRGLSSSGANVLTF.